This is a list of T cell receptor beta chains from one sample in a study of OX40 agonist ivuxolimab in advanced cancers. Libraries were prepared by immunoSEQ multiplex PCR; TCRdb keeps only in-frame clonotypes and omits some of them. The sample lists some 37,000 clones, 88% occurring once. The source was CD4+ or CD8+ T cells sorted from blood, collected in a trial of the OX40 agonist ivuxolimab. The receptors were gathered from an adult with an advanced solid tumor such as melanoma, head and neck, liver or kidney cancer. Both conserved end residues are part of each CDR3. The D gene is left open where the match is weak. Not all rows give a size; the values are once, few, many and, for expanded clones, a class.

-	TRBV5-1	few	TRBJ2-7	TGCGCCAGCAGCTTGAACAGCTACGAGCAGTACTTC	CASSLNSYEQYF
-	TRBV6-6	-	TRBJ1-5	TGTGCCAGCAGCCCCCAGGGAAGCAATCAGCCCCAGCATTTT	CASSPQGSNQPQHF
TRBD1	TRBV5-1	-	TRBJ1-2	TGCGCCAGCAGCTTTGACGGCCACAGGGGACCGACTAACTATGGCTACACCTTC	CASSFDGHRGPTNYGYTF
-	TRBV6-5	-	TRBJ2-1	TGTGCCAGCAGTTACATGCCACAGGGCAATGAGCAGTTCTTC	CASSYMPQGNEQFF
TRBD2	TRBV7-2	-	TRBJ2-7	TGTGCCAGCAGCGACAGACTAGCCTCTCCTAAGGAGCAGTACTTC	CASSDRLASPKEQYF
-	TRBV28	-	TRBJ2-5	TGTGCCAGCAGTCGAGGGGCGCGGGCCCAAGAGACCCAGTACTTC	CASSRGARAQETQYF
TRBD1	TRBV5-4	once	TRBJ1-2	TGTGCCAGCAGCCGCTTGACAGGGGGAGGCTATGGCTACACCTTC	CASSRLTGGGYGYTF
-	TRBV20-1	once	TRBJ2-7	TGCAGTGCCGCCCGAACCTACGAGCAGTACTTC	CSAARTYEQYF
TRBD2	TRBV9	-	TRBJ2-6	TGTGCCAGCAGCGTATCCAGGACTAGCGGGAGATCTGGGGCCAACGTCCTGACTTTC	CASSVSRTSGRSGANVLTF
-	TRBV6-1	-	TRBJ2-6	TGTGCCAGCAGTGGCTACAGCTCTGGGGCCAACGTCCTGACTTTC	CASSGYSSGANVLTF
-	TRBV5-6	once	TRBJ1-1	TGTGCCAGCAGCCCACGACCGCAGGGTGGCTCTGAAGCTTTCTTT	CASSPRPQGGSEAFF
-	TRBV28	-	TRBJ2-4	TGTGCCAGCAGTTTATCCGGCCTAAAGGCCAAAAACATTCAGTACTTC	CASSLSGLKAKNIQYF